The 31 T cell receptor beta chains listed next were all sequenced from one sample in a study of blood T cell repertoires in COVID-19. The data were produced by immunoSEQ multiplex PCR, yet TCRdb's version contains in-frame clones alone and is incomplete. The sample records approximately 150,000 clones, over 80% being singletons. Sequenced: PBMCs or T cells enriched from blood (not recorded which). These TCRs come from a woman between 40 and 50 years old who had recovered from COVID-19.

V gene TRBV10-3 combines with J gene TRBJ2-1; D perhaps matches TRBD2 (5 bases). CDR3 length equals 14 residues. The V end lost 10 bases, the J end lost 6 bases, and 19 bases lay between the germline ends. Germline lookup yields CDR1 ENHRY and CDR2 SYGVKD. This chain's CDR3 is CATGREEVGNEQFF. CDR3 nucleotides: TGTGCCACCGGACGGGAAGAGGTTGGCAATGAGCAGTTCTTC.

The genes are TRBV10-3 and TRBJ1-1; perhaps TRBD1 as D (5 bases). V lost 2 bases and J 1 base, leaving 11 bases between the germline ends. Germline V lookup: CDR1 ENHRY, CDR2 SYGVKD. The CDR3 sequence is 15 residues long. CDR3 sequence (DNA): TGTGCCATCAGTGAGCCAGGGAATAGGAACACTGAAGCTTTCTTT. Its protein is CAISEPGNRNTEAFF.

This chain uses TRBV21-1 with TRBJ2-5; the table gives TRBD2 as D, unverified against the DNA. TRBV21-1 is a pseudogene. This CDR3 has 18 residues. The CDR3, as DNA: TGTGCCAGACAGGCCTGGGCGGGGTTCCCTCCTTCCCAAGAGACCCAGTACTTC. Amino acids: CARQAWAGFPPSQETQYF.

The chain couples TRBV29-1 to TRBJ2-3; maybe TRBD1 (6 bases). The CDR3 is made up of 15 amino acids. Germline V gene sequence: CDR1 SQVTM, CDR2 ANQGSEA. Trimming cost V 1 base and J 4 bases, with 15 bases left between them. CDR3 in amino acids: CSVEGTEIRSDTQYF. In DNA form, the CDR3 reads TGCAGCGTTGAAGGGACAGAAATTCGGTCAGATACGCAGTATTTT.

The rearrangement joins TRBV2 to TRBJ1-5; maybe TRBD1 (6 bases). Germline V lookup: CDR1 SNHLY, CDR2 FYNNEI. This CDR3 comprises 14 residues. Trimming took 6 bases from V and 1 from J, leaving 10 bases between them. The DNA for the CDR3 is TGTGCCAGCAGAACAGGGTTAAGCAATCAGCCCCAGCATTTT. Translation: CASRTGLSNQPQHF.

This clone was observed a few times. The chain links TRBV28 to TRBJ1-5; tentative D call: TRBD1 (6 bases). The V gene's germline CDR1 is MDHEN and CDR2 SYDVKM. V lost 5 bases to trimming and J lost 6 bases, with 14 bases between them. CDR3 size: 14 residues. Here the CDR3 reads CASSGGGPGQPQHF. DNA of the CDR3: TGTGCCAGCAGTGGGGGGGGGCCAGGTCAGCCCCAGCATTTT.

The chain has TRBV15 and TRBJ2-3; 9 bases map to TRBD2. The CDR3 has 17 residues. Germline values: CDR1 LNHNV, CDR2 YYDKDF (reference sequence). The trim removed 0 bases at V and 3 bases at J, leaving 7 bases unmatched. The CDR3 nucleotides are TGTGCCACCAGCAGAGATCTCAAAGCGGGGGGTACAGATACGCAGTATTTT. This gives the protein CATSRDLKAGGTDTQYF.

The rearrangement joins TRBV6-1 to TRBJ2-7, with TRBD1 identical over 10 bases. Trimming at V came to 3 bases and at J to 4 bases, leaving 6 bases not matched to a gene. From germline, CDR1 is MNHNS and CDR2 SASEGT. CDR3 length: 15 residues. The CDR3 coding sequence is TGTGCCAGCAGTGAGGGGACAGGGGCTGTTTACGAGCAGTACTTC. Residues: CASSEGTGAVYEQYF.

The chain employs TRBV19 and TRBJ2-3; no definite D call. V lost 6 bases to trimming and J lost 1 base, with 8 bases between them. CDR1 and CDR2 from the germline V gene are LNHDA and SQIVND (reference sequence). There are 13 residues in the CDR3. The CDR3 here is CASRSVGTDTQYF. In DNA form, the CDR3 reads TGTGCCAGTAGGAGCGTTGGCACAGATACGCAGTATTTT.

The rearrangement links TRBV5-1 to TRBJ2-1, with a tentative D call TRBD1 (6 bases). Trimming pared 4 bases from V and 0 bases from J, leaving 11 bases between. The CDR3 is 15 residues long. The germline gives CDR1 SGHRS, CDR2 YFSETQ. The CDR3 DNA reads TGCGCCAGCAGCGAGGACAGAGTCTCCTACAATGAGCAGTTCTTC. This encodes CASSEDRVSYNEQFF.

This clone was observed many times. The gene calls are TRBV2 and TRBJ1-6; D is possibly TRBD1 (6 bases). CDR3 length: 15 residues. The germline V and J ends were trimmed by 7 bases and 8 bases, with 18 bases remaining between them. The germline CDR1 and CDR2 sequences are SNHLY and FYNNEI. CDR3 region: CASTHRAKGDSPLHF. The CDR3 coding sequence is TGTGCCAGCACCCACAGGGCAAAGGGGGATTCACCCCTCCACTTT.

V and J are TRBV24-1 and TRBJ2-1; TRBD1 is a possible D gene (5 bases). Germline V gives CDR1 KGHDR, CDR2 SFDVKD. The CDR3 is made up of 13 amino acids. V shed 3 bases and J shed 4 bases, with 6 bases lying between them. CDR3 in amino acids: CATSDTGYNEQFF. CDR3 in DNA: TGTGCCACCAGTGATACAGGTTACAATGAGCAGTTCTTC.

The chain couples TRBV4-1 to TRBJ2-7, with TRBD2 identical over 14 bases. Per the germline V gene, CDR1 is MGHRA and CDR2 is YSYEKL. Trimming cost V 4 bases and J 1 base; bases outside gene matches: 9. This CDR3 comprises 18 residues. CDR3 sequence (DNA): TGCGCCAGCAGCCCGGGACTAGCGGGGGCGATTGGGTCCTACGAGCAGTACTTC. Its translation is CASSPGLAGAIGSYEQYF.

CDR3 sequence reads: CASSYGTGSGELFF. Here the CDR3 DNA reads TGTGCCAGCAGCTACGGGACAGGGTCCGGGGAGCTGTTTTTT. The V gene is TRBV11-3, the J gene TRBJ2-2; 9 bases agree with TRBD1. With V trimmed by 4 bases and J by 6 bases, 3 bases remained unmatched. The length of the CDR3 is 14 residues. Germline-derived CDR1 and CDR2 are SGHNT and YENEEA.

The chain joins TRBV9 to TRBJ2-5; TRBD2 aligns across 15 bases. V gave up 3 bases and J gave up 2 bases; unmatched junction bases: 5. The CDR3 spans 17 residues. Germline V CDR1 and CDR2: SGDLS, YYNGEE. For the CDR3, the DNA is TGTGCCAGCAGCGAGGGGACTAGCGGGGGGCAGCAAGAGACCCAGTACTTC. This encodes CASSEGTSGGQQETQYF.

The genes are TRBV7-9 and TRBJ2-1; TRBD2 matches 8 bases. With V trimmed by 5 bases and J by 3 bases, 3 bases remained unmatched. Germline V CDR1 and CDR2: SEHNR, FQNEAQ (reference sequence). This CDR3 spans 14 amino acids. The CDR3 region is CASSSTSGYNEQFF. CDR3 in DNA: TGTGCCAGCAGCAGTACTAGCGGCTACAATGAGCAGTTCTTC.

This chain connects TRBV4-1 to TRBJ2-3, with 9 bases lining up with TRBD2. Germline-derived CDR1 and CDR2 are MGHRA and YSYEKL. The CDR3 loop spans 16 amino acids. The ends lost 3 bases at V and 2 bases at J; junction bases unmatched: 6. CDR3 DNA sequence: TGCGCCAGCAGCCACCCTAGCGGGGCCCCCACAGATACGCAGTATTTT. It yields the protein CASSHPSGAPTDTQYF.

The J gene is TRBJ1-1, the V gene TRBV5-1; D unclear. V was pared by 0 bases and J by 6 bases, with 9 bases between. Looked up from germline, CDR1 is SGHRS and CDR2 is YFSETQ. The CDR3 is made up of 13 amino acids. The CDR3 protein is CASSLVGLAEAFF. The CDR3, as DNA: TGCGCCAGCAGCTTGGTTGGGCTCGCTGAAGCTTTCTTT.

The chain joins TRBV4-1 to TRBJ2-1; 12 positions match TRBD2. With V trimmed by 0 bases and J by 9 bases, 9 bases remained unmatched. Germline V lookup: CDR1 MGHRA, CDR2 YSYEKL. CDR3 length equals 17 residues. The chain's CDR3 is CASSQEVPSGGVAEQFF. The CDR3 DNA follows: TGCGCCAGCAGCCAAGAGGTACCTAGCGGGGGGGTGGCTGAGCAGTTCTTC.

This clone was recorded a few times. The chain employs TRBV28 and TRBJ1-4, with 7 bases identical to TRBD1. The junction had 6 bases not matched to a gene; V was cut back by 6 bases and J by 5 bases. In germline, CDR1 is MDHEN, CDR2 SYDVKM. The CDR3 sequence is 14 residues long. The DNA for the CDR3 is TGTGCCAGCAGACGCCGGGACAGAAATGAAAAACTGTTTTTT. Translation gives CASRRRDRNEKLFF.

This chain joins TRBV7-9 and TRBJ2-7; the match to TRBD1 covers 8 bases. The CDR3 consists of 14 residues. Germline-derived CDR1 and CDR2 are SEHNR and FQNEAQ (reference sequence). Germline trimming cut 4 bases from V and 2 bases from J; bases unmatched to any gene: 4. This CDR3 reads CASSSRTGTYEQYF. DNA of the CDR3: TGTGCCAGCAGCTCCAGGACAGGGACCTACGAGCAGTACTTC.

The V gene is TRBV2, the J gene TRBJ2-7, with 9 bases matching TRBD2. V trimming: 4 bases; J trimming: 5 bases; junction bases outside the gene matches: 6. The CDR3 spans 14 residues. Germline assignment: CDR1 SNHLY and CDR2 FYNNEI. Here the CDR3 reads CASSVVLAGDEQYF. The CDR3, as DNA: TGTGCCAGCAGTGTTGTACTAGCGGGTGACGAGCAGTACTTC.

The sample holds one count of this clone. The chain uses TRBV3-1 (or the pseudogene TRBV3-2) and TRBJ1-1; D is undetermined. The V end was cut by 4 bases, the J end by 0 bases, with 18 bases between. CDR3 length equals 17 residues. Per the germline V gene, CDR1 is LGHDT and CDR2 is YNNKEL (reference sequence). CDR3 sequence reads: CASSPGLLSTMNTEAFF. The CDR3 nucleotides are TGTGCCAGCAGCCCAGGACTCCTGAGTACTATGAACACTGAAGCTTTCTTT.

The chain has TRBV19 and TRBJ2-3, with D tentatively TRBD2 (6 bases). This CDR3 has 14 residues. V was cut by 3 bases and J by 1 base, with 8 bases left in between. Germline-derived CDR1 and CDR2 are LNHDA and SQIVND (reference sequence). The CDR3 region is CASSIGGGTDTQYF. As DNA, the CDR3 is TGTGCCAGTAGTATCGGGGGTGGCACAGATACGCAGTATTTT.

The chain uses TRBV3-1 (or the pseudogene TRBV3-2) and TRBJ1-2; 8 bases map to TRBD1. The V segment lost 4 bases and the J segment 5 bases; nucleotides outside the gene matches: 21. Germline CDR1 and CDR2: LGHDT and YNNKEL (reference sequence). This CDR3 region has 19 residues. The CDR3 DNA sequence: TGTGCCAGCAGCCTCTCGCTATCTCGGGACAGGAAACCTATTTATGGCTACACCTTC. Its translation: CASSLSLSRDRKPIYGYTF.

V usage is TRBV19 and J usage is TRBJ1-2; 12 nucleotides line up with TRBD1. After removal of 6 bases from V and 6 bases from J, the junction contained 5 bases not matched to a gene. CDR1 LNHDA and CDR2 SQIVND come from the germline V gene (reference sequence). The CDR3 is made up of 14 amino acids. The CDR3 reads CASRRDRGQDGYTF. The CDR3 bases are TGTGCCAGTAGGAGGGACAGGGGGCAAGATGGCTACACCTTC.

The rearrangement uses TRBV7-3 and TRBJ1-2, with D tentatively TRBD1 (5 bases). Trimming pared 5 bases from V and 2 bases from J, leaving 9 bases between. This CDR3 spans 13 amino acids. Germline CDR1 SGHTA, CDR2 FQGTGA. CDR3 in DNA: TGTGCCAGCAGCCAGGGTACGAACTATGGCTACACCTTC. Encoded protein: CASSQGTNYGYTF.

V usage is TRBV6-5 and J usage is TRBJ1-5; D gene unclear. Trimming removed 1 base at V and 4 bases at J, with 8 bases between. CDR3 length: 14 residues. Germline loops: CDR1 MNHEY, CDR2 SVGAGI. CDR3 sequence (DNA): TGTGCCAGCAGTTACTACCCGGGGAATCAGCCCCAGCATTTT. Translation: CASSYYPGNQPQHF.

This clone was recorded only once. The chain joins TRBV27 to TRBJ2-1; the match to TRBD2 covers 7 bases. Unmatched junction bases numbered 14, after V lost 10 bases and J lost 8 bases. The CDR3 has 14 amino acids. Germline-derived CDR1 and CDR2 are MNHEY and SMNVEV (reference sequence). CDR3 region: CATKPGTKNDEQFF. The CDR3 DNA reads TGTGCCACAAAACCCGGGACTAAGAACGATGAGCAGTTCTTC.

For the CDR3, the DNA is TGTGCCAGCAGTTACTCGAGGTCCTACAATGAGCAGTTCTTC. Its protein product is CASSYSRSYNEQFF. This chain connects TRBV6-5 to TRBJ2-1; D remains unclear. CDR1 MNHEY and CDR2 SVGAGI come from the germline V gene. This CDR3 region has 14 residues. Trimming pared 0 bases from V and 1 base from J, leaving 4 bases between.

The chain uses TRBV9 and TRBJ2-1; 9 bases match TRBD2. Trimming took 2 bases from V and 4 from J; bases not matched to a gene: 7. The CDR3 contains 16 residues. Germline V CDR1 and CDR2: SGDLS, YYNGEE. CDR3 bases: TGTGCCAGCAGCGTTTTTAGCGGGGGAACTTACAATGAGCAGTTCTTC. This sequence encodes CASSVFSGGTYNEQFF.